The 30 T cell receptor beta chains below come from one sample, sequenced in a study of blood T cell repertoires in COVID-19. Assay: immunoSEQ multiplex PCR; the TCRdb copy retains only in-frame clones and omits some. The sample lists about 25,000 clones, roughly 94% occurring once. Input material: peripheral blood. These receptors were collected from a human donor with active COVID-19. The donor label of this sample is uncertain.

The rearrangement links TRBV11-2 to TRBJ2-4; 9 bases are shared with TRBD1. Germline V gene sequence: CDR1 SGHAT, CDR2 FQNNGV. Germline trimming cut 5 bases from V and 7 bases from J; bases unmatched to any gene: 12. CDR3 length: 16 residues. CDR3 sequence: CASSPTGTGYRNIQYF. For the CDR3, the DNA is TGTGCCAGCAGCCCAACCGGGACAGGGTATCGGAACATTCAGTACTTC. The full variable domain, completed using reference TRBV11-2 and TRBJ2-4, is EAGVAQSPRYKIIEKRQSVAFWCNPISGHATLYWYQQILGQGPKLLIQFQNNGVVDDSQLPKDRFSAERLKGVDSTLKIQPAKLEDSAVYLCASSPTGTGYRNIQYFGAGTRLSVL.

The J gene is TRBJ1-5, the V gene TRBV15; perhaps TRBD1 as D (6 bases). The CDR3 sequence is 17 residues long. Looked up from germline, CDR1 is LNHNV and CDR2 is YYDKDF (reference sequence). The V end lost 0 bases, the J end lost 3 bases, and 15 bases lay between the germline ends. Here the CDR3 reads CATSRDRGGLINQPQHF. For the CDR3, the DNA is TGTGCCACCAGCAGAGATAGGGGGGGCCTCATCAATCAGCCCCAGCATTTT. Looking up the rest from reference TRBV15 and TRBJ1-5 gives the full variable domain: DAMVIQNPRYQVTQFGKPVTLSCSQTLNHNVMYWYQQKSSQAPKLLFHYYDKDFNNEADTPDNFQSRRPNTSFCFLDIRSPGLGDTAMYLCATSRDRGGLINQPQHFGDGTRLSIL.

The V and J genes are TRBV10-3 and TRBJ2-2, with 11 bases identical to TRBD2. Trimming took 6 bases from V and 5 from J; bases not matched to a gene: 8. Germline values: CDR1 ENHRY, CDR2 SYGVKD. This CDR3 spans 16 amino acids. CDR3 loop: CAIRQSGTSGTGELFF. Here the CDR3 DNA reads TGTGCCATCAGACAATCCGGGACTAGCGGAACCGGGGAGCTGTTTTTT.

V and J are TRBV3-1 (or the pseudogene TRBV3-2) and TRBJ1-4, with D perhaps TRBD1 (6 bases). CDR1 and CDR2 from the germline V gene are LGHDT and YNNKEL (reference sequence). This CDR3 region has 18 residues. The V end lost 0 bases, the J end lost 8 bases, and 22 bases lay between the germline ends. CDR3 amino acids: CASSQDKRRGRNIEKLFF. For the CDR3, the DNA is TGTGCCAGCAGCCAAGATAAACGCAGGGGAAGGAATATCGAAAAACTGTTTTTT.

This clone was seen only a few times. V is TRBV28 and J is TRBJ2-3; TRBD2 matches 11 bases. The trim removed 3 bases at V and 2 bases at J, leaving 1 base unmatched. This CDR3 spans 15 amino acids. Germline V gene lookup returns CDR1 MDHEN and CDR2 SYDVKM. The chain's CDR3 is CASSFSGRATDTQYF. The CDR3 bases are TGTGCCAGCAGTTTTAGCGGGAGGGCCACAGATACGCAGTATTTT.

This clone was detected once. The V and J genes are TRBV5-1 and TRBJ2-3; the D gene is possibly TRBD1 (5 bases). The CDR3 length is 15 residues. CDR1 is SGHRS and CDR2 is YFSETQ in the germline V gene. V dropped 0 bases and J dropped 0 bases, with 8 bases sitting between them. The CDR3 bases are TGCGCCAGCAGCTTGGTCAGGGCTAGCACAGATACGCAGTATTTT. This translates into CASSLVRASTDTQYF.

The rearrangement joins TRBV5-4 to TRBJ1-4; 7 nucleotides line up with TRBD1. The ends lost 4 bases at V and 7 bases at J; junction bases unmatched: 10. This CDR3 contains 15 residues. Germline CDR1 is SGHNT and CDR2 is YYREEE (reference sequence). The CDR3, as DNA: TGTGCCAGCAGCAGATCCGGGACAGTGTCTGAAAAACTGTTTTTT. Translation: CASSRSGTVSEKLFF.

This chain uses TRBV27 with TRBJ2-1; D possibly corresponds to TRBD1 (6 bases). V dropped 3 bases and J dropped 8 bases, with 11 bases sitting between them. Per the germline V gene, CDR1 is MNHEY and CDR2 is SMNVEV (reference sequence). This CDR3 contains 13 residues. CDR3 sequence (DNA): TGTGCCAGCAGTTTTTACAGGGCGGATGAGCAGTTCTTC. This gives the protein CASSFYRADEQFF.

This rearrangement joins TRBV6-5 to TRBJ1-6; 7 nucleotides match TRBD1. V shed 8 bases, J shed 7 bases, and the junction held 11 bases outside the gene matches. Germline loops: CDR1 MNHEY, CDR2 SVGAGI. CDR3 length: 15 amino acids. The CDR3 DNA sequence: TGTGCCAGCCGTCCCCGACAGGGTTTCAATTCACCCCTCCACTTT. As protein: CASRPRQGFNSPLHF.

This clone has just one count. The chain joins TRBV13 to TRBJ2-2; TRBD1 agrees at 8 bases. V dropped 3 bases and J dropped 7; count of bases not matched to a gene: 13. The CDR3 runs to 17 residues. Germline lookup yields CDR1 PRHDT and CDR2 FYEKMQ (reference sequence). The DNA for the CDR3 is TGTGCCAGCAGCTTTAGGGGCCAGGGGGCTGTACGCGGGGAGCTGTTTTTT. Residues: CASSFRGQGAVRGELFF.

The CDR3 here is CASSSQGASLPDTQYF. In nucleotides, the CDR3 is TGCGCCAGCAGCTCACAGGGGGCGAGTCTCCCAGATACGCAGTATTTT. The rearrangement links TRBV5-1 to TRBJ2-3; TRBD1 matches at 9 bases. CDR1 and CDR2 (germline): SGHRS, YFSETQ. CDR3 length: 16 residues. Trimming removed 3 bases from V and 4 bases from J; junction bases left unmatched: 9.

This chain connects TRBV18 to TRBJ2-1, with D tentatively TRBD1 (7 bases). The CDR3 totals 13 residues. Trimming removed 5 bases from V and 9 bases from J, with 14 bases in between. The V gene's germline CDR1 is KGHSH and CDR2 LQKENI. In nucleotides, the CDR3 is TGTGCCAGCTCATCTGATCAGGGGGGTGAGCAGTTCTTC. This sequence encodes CASSSDQGGEQFF.

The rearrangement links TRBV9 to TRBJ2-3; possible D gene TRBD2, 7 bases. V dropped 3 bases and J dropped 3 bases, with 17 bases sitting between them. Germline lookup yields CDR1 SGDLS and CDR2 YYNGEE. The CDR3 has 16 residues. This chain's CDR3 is CASSARGDIKTDTQYF. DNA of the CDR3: TGTGCCAGCAGCGCCCGGGGGGACATAAAGACAGATACGCAGTATTTT. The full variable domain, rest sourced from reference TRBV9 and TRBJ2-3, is DSGVTQTPKHLITATGQRVTLRCSPRSGDLSVYWYQQSLDQGLQFLIQYYNGEERAKGNILERFSAQQFPDLHSELNLSSLELGDSALYFCASSARGDIKTDTQYFGPGTRLTVL.

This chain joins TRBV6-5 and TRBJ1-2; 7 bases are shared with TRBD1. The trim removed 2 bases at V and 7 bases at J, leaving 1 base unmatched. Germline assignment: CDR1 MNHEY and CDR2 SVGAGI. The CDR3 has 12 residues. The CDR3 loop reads CASSYQGGGYTF. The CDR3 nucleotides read TGTGCCAGCAGTTACCAGGGGGGTGGCTACACCTTC.

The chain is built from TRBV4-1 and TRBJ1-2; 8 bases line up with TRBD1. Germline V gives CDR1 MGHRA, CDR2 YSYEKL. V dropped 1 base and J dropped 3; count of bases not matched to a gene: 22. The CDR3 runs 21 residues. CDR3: CASSQGALSQGAPRLDYGYTF. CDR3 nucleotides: TGCGCCAGCAGCCAAGGCGCCCTCTCGCAGGGGGCCCCCAGACTAGACTATGGCTACACCTTC.

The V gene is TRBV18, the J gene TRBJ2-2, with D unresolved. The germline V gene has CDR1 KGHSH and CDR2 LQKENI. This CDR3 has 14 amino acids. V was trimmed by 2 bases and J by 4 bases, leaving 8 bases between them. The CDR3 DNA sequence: TGTGCCAGCTCACCAACAACAGCCACCGGGGAGCTGTTTTTT. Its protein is CASSPTTATGELFF.

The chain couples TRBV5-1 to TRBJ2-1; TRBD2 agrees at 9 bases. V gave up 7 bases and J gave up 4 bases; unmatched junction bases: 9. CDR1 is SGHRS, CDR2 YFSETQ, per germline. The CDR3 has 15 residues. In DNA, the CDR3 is TGCGCCAGCGGGTTCGCGGGAGGGGGGTACAATGAGCAGTTCTTC. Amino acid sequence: CASGFAGGGYNEQFF.

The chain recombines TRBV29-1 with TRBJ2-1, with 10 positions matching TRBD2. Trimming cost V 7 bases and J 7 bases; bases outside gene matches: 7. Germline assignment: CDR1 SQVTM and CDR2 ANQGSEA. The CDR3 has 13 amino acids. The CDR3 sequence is CSAKREGSNEQFF. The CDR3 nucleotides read TGCAGCGCCAAGCGGGAGGGGTCGAATGAGCAGTTCTTC.

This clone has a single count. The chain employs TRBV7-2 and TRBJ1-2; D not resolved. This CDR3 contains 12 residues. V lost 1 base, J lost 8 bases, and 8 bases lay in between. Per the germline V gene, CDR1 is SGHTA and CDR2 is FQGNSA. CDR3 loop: CASSLVLFGYTF. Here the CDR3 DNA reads TGTGCCAGCAGCTTAGTCCTCTTCGGCTACACCTTC.

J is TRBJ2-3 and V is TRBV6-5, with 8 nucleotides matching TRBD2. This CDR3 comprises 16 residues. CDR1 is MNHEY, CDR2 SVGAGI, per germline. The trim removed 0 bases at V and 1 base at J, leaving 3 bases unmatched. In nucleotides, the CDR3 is TGTGCCAGCAGTTACTCGATCGGGGGGGGCACAGATACGCAGTATTTT. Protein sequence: CASSYSIGGGTDTQYF.

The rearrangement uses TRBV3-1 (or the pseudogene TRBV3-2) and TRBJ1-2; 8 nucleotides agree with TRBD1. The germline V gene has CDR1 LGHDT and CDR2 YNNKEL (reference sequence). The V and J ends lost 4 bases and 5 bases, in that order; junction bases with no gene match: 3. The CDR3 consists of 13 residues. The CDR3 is CASSPQGAYGYTF. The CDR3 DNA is TGTGCCAGCAGCCCCCAGGGGGCTTATGGCTACACCTTC.

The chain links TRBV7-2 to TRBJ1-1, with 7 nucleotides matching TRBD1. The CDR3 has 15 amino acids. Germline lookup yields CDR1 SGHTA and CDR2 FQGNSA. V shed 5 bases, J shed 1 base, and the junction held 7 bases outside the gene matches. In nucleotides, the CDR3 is TGTGCCAGCAGCCCCGGGACAGACAGGAACACTGAAGCTTTCTTT. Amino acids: CASSPGTDRNTEAFF.

The CDR3 DNA reads as TGTGCCAGCCATAGTGACAGGAACATTCAGTACTTC. It is translated as CASHSDRNIQYF. The chain joins TRBV6-5 to TRBJ2-4; the D gene is possibly TRBD1 (6 bases). This CDR3 spans 12 amino acids. Per the germline V gene, CDR1 is MNHEY and CDR2 is SVGAGI. Between the trimmed V and J ends, which lost 8 bases and 7 bases, there was a span of 12 bases.

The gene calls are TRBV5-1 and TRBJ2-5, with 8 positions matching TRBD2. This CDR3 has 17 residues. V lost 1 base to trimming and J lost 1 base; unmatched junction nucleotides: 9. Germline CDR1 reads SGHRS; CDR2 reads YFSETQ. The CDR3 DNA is TGCGCCAGCAGCTTGAGTGGTGCGGGGGGTTCCCAAGAGACCCAGTACTTC. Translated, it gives CASSLSGAGGSQETQYF. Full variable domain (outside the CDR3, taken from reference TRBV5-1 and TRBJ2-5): KAGVTQTPRYLIKTRGQQVTLSCSPISGHRSVSWYQQTPGQGLQFLFEYFSETQRNKGNFPGRFSGRQFSNSRSEMNVSTLELGDSALYLCASSLSGAGGSQETQYFGPGTRLLVL.

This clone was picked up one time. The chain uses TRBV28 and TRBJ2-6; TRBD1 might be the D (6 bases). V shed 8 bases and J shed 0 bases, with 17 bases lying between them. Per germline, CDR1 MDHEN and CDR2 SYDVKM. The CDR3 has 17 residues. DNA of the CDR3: TGTGCCAGCCGTGGGCAGGGGCCCCGCTCTGGGGCCAACGTCCTGACTTTC. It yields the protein CASRGQGPRSGANVLTF. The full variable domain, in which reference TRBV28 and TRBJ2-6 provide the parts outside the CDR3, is DVKVTQSSRYLVKRTGEKVFLECVQDMDHENMFWYRQDPGLGLRLIYFSYDVKMKEKGDIPEGYSVSREKKERFSLILESASTNQTSMYLCASRGQGPRSGANVLTFGAGSRLTVL.

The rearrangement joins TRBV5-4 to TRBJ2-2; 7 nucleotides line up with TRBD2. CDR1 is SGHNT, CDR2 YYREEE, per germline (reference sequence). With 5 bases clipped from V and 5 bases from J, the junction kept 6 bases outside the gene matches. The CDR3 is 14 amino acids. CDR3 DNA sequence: TGTGCCAGCAGGGCTAGCGGTACGACCGGGGAGCTGTTTTTT. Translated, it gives CASRASGTTGELFF.

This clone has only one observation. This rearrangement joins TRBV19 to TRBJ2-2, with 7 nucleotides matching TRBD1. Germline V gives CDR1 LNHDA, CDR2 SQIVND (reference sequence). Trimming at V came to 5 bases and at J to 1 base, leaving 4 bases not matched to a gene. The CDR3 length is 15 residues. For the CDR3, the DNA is TGTGCCAGTAGTCCTCGGGACAGGAACACCGGGGAGCTGTTTTTT. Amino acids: CASSPRDRNTGELFF.

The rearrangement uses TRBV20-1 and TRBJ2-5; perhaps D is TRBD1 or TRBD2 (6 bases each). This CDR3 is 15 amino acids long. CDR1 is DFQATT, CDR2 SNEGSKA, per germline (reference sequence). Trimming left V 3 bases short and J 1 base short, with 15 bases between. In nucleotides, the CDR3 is TGCAGTGCTAGTGGGGGGCCCGGGTCCCAAGAGACCCAGTACTTC. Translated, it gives CSASGGPGSQETQYF.

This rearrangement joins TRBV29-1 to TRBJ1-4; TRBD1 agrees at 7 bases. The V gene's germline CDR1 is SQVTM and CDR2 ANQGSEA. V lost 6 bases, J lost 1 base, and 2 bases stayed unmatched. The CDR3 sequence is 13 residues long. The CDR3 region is CSVGTVTNEKLFF. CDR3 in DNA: TGCAGCGTGGGGACAGTAACTAATGAAAAACTGTTTTTT.

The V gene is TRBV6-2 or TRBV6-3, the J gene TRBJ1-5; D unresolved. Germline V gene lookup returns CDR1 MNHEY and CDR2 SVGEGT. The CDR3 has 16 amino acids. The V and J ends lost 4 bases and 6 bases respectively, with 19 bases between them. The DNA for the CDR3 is TGTGCCAGCAGTTCCCCGGAGGGAGGTAGTGGTCAGCCCCAGCATTTT. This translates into CASSSPEGGSGQPQHF.